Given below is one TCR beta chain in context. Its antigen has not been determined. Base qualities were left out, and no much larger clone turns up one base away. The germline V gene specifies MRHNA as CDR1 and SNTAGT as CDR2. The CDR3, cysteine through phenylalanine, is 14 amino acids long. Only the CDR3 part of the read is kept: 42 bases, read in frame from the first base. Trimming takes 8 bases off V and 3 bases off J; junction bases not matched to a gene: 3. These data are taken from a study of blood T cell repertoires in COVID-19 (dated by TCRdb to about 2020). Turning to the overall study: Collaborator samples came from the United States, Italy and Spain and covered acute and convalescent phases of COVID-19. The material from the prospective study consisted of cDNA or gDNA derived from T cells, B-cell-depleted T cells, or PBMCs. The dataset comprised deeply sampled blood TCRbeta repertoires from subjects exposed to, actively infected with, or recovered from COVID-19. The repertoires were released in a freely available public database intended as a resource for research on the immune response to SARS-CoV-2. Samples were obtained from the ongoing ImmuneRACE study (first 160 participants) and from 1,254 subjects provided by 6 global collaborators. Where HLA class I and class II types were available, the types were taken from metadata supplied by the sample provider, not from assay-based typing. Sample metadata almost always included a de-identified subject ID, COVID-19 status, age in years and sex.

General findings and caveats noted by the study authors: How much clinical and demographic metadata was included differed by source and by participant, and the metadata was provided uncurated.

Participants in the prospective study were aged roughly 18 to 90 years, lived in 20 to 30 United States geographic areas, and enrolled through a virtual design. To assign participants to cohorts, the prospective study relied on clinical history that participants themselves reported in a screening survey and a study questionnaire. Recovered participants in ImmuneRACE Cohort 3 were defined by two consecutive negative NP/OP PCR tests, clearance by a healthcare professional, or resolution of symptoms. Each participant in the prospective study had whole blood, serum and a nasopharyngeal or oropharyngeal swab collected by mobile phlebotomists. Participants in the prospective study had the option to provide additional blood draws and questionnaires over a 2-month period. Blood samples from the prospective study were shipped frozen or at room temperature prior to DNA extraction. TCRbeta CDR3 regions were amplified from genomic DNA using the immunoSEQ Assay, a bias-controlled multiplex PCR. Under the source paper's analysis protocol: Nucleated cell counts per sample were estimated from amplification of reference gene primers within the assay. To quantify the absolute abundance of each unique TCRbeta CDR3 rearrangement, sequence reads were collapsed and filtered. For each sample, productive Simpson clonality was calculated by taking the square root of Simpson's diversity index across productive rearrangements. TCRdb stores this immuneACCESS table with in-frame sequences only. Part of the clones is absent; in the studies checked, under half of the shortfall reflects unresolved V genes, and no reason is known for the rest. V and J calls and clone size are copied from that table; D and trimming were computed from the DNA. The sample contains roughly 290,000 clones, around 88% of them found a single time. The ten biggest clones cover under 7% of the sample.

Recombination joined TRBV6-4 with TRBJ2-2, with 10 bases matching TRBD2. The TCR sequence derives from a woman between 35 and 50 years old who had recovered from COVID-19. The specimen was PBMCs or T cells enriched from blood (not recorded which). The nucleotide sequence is TGTGCCAGCCAGCGGGAGGGCCACACCGGGGAGCTGTTTTTT. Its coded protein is CASQREGHTGELFF.